This TCR beta chain was identified in a study of CD8+ T cells in alopecia areata. Germline CDR1 and CDR2: DFQATT and SNEGSKA (reference sequence). This CDR3 spans 11 amino acids. Trimming shortened V by 3 bases and J by 6 bases, and 8 bases separated the two germline ends. As to treatment: oral pan-JAK inhibitor, 5-10 mg twice daily. RNA, once extracted, was reverse transcribed into cDNA for use as the sequencing template. The assay was immunoSEQ multiplex PCR, and TCRdb's table has in-frame clones only and misses some. There are about 190,000 clones in the sample; roughly three fifths occur only once, and roughly 12% lies in the top ten.

This TCR came from a human donor with alopecia areata. Sequencing was performed on CD8+ T cells sorted from blood, taken at week 24, from a patient treated with tofacitinib. The J gene is TRBJ1-1, the V gene TRBV20-1; D unclear. As DNA, the CDR3 is TGCAGTGCTAGTTCTGCGGCTGAAGCTTTCTTT. Translated, it gives CSASSAAEAFF.